This T cell receptor (beta chain) was sequenced for a study of tumor-infiltrating lymphocytes in primary liver carcinoma. Study observations and caveats: Pairs of tumor regions overlapped more than tumor-adjacent and tumor-blood pairs did.

The CDR3 sequence is 15 residues long. Per the germline V gene, CDR1 is MNHEY and CDR2 is SVGAGI. J lost 4 bases, V lost 2 bases, and 5 bases had no gene match. A note on this clonotype: The antigen is undetermined.

TCR beta cDNA was reverse-transcribed from roughly 520 ng of total RNA. The reaction used a constant-region primer and ProtoScript II reverse transcriptase. Researchers made the TCR beta libraries by running three nested multiplex PCR rounds with slightly modified ARM-PCR. Two initial PCR rounds of roughly 10 cycles each paired TRBV1-TRBV30 forward primers with a C-beta reverse primer. TCRdb called the multiplex PCR reads again in MiXCR, with one record for every CDR3 protein. The data hold about 350,000 distinct CDR3 sequences, with 65% observed a single time. Both blood RNA, taken from unsorted whole blood, and germline DNA were extracted.

The sample was peripheral blood. The receptor was isolated from a man aged 35 to 55 with primary liver carcinoma and hepatitis B virus infection. This chain uses TRBV6-5 with TRBJ1-5; the match to TRBD1 covers 7 bases. CDR3 protein: CASSYRQGRNQPQHF. CDR3 coding DNA: TGTGCCAGCAGTTACAGACAGGGTAGGAATCAGCCCCAGCATTTT.